This TCR beta chain was recorded in a study of blood T cell repertoires in COVID-19. Overall study context: COVID-19 samples collected from the United States, Italy and Spain covered acute and convalescent phases. PBMCs, B-cell-depleted T cells, or T cells provided the cDNA or gDNA that made up the material.

In the authors' methods: Amplifying reference gene primers gave estimates of nucleated cell counts. Profiling relied on immunoSEQ multiplex PCR, and the TCRdb table lists in-frame clones only, not all of them. V and J calls plus clone size are reproduced from that table; the DNA served to infer D and trimming. The data show 65,000 or so clones, around 75% seen once. This CDR3 is built from 14 residues. V lost 1 base to trimming and J lost 1 base, with 6 bases between them. CDR1 is KGHSH and CDR2 is LQKENI in the germline V gene. The sequence was obtained from a human donor in a cohort sampled during active COVID-19. This sequence joins TRBV18 and TRBJ2-3; D not certain. Sequenced sample: peripheral blood. CDR3 DNA sequence: TGTGCCAGCTCACCACGGAGCGGCACAGATACGCAGTATTTT. Amino acid sequence: CASSPRSGTDTQYF.